This TCR beta chain was recovered during a study of blood T cell repertoires in COVID-19. Turning to the study itself: PBMCs, B-cell-depleted T cells, or T cells provided the cDNA or gDNA that made up the material.

Under the authors' procedure: Quantification of nucleated cells was approximated via reference gene primer amplification. Profiled with immunoSEQ multiplex PCR; TCRdb holds only in-frame clones, not every one. V and J calls plus clone size are reproduced from that table; the DNA served to infer D and trimming. The sample yields about 62,000 clones, roughly 89% seen once. Sequencing input: peripheral blood. This receptor was identified in a human donor in a cohort sampled during active COVID-19.

CDR3 amino acids: CAANRADYGYTF. DNA for the CDR3: TGTGCCGCTAACAGGGCTGACTATGGCTACACCTTC. The chain carries TRBV2 and TRBJ1-2, with a possible D match to TRBD1 (6 bases). Germline V gives CDR1 SNHLY, CDR2 FYNNEI. The CDR3 has 12 amino acids. Trimming pared 11 bases from V and 3 bases from J, leaving 13 bases between.